Listed below are T cell receptor beta chains from one sample, sequenced in a study of shared clonotypes between healthy human individuals. Measured with immunoSEQ multiplex PCR; TCRdb has only the in-frame clones, and not every one. Among a few million clones listed, about nine tenths were seen once. The sequenced material came from naive CD4+ T cells from PBMCs. These receptors originate from a man younger than 35 in good health. Some clones in this sample may be carry-over from other donors' samples. Each CDR3 is given with its conserved first and last residue. The D gene is left open where the match is weak. Not every row has a clone size; where given, it reads once, few, many or a size class.

d_call: NA
v_call: TRBV20-1
j_call: TRBJ1-2
clone_size: NA
cdr3_nt: TGCAGTGCAAACCCGAATGGCTACACCTTC
cdr3_aa: CSANPNGYTF

d_call: NA
v_call: TRBV7-9
j_call: TRBJ2-7
clone_size: few
cdr3_nt: TGTGCCAGCAGCTTAGTCCCCCAGTCCTACGAGCAGTACTTC
cdr3_aa: CASSLVPQSYEQYF

d_call: NA
v_call: TRBV7-9
j_call: TRBJ2-3
clone_size: NA
cdr3_nt: TGTGCCAGCAGCTTATTCGCAGGGCCTATAACAGATACGCAGTATTTT
cdr3_aa: CASSLFAGPITDTQYF

d_call: TRBD2
v_call: TRBV12-5
j_call: TRBJ2-1
clone_size: NA
cdr3_nt: TGTGCTAGTGGAAAGACTAGCGGGATCTACAATGAGCAGTTCTTC
cdr3_aa: CASGKTSGIYNEQFF

d_call: NA
v_call: TRBV27
j_call: TRBJ1-4
clone_size: NA
cdr3_nt: TGTGCCAGCAGTCGTAGGACAGCAACTAATGAAAAACTGTTTTTT
cdr3_aa: CASSRRTATNEKLFF

d_call: NA
v_call: TRBV7-6
j_call: TRBJ2-1
clone_size: NA
cdr3_nt: TGTGCCAGCAGCTTAGAGCGGTTTGGGGTCAATGAGCAGTTCTTC
cdr3_aa: CASSLERFGVNEQFF

d_call: TRBD2
v_call: TRBV29-1
j_call: TRBJ2-1
clone_size: NA
cdr3_nt: TGCAGCGCGCTAGGACTAGCGGACTCCTACAATGAGCAGTTCTTC
cdr3_aa: CSALGLADSYNEQFF

d_call: TRBD2
v_call: TRBV6-5
j_call: TRBJ2-7
clone_size: NA
cdr3_nt: TGTGCCAGCAGTTACTCCGCCGGGACTACCTACGAGCAGTACTTC
cdr3_aa: CASSYSAGTTYEQYF

d_call: TRBD1
v_call: TRBV9
j_call: TRBJ1-4
clone_size: NA
cdr3_nt: TGTGCCAGCAGCGGACAGGGTACCTCTAATGAAAAACTGTTTTTT
cdr3_aa: CASSGQGTSNEKLFF

d_call: NA
v_call: TRBV18
j_call: TRBJ2-7
clone_size: NA
cdr3_nt: TGTGCCAGCTCACCACAATTAGGCTACGAGCAGTACTTC
cdr3_aa: CASSPQLGYEQYF

d_call: NA
v_call: TRBV6-5
j_call: TRBJ1-2
clone_size: NA
cdr3_nt: TGTGCCAGCAGCAAATCAGGGGCCTATGGCTACACCTTC
cdr3_aa: CASSKSGAYGYTF

d_call: TRBD2
v_call: TRBV7-2
j_call: TRBJ2-1
clone_size: few
cdr3_nt: TGTGCCAGCAGCCCCCAAGGGACTAACCCCGTGGATGAGCAGTTCTTC
cdr3_aa: CASSPQGTNPVDEQFF

d_call: NA
v_call: TRBV19
j_call: TRBJ1-1
clone_size: NA
cdr3_nt: TGTGCCATAGGACCTGGGGAACCGAACACTGAAGCTTTCTTT
cdr3_aa: CAIGPGEPNTEAFF

d_call: TRBD1
v_call: TRBV6-1
j_call: TRBJ2-7
clone_size: NA
cdr3_nt: TGTGCCAGCATTATCCAACCGGACAGGGGCTACGAGCAGTACTTC
cdr3_aa: CASIIQPDRGYEQYF

d_call: NA
v_call: TRBV5-1
j_call: TRBJ1-2
clone_size: once
cdr3_nt: TGCGCCAGCAGCTTGGACAGGGTCAGCTATGGCTACACCTTC
cdr3_aa: CASSLDRVSYGYTF

d_call: TRBD1
v_call: TRBV28
j_call: TRBJ1-5
clone_size: NA
cdr3_nt: TGTGCCAGCAGTTTAGGAGGAGGACAGGTGTACCAGCCCCAGCATTTT
cdr3_aa: CASSLGGGQVYQPQHF

d_call: TRBD2
v_call: TRBV5-1
j_call: TRBJ2-1
clone_size: once
cdr3_nt: TGCGCCAGCAGCTTGGGAGCGGGATGGTACAATGAGCAGTTCTTC
cdr3_aa: CASSLGAGWYNEQFF

d_call: NA
v_call: TRBV28
j_call: TRBJ1-2
clone_size: NA
cdr3_nt: TGTGCCAGCAATCAGGGGCGCTATGGCTACACCTTC
cdr3_aa: CASNQGRYGYTF

d_call: NA
v_call: TRBV5-1
j_call: TRBJ1-2
clone_size: NA
cdr3_nt: TGCGCCAGCAGCCTTGGGCCCGATCGAGGGGATAACTATGGCTACACCTTC
cdr3_aa: CASSLGPDRGDNYGYTF

d_call: TRBD1
v_call: TRBV6-1
j_call: TRBJ1-5
clone_size: NA
cdr3_nt: TGTGCCAGCAGTGGACCCGGGACAGGGGGCTTCTCCTATCAGCCCCAGCATTTT
cdr3_aa: CASSGPGTGGFSYQPQHF

d_call: TRBD1
v_call: TRBV5-1
j_call: TRBJ1-1
clone_size: once
cdr3_nt: TGCGCCAGCAGCTTTGGGACAGGGGTGGTCACTGAAGCTTTCTTT
cdr3_aa: CASSFGTGVVTEAFF

d_call: NA
v_call: TRBV7-9
j_call: TRBJ2-7
clone_size: NA
cdr3_nt: TGTGCCAGCAGTTCTGACTGGTCCTACGAGCAGTACTTC
cdr3_aa: CASSSDWSYEQYF

d_call: TRBD2
v_call: TRBV7-2
j_call: TRBJ2-1
clone_size: NA
cdr3_nt: TGTGCCACAAAGATCCGGACTAGCGGGAGGGATTACAATGAGCAGTTCTTC
cdr3_aa: CATKIRTSGRDYNEQFF

d_call: TRBD2
v_call: TRBV19
j_call: TRBJ2-7
clone_size: NA
cdr3_nt: TGTGCCAGTAGTCCCCGACGGACTAGCTACGAGCAGTACTTC
cdr3_aa: CASSPRRTSYEQYF

d_call: NA
v_call: TRBV28
j_call: TRBJ1-5
clone_size: NA
cdr3_nt: TGTGCCAGCAGCCAGTATAGCAATCAGCCCCAGCATTTT
cdr3_aa: CASSQYSNQPQHF

d_call: NA
v_call: TRBV7-2
j_call: TRBJ2-2
clone_size: NA
cdr3_nt: TGTGCCAGCAGCCCCCAACTAGTCCGCGGGGAGCTGTTTTTT
cdr3_aa: CASSPQLVRGELFF

d_call: TRBD1
v_call: TRBV10-3
j_call: TRBJ2-1
clone_size: NA
cdr3_nt: TGTGCCATCAGAGACAGGGGCTACAATGAGCAGTTCTTC
cdr3_aa: CAIRDRGYNEQFF

d_call: TRBD2
v_call: TRBV27
j_call: TRBJ2-7
clone_size: NA
cdr3_nt: TGTGCCAGCAGTTTTGGGCTAGCGGCCCTGGGGTACGAGCAGTACTTC
cdr3_aa: CASSFGLAALGYEQYF

d_call: TRBD2
v_call: TRBV10-3
j_call: TRBJ2-1
clone_size: NA
cdr3_nt: TGTGCCTCATCGCGGGGGAGGGACGGCGATGAGCAGTTCTTC
cdr3_aa: CASSRGRDGDEQFF

d_call: TRBD2
v_call: TRBV5-6
j_call: TRBJ2-5
clone_size: NA
cdr3_nt: TGTGCCAGCAGCTGGGAGGGAGGTTCTTTGGAGACCCAGTACTTC
cdr3_aa: CASSWEGGSLETQYF

d_call: NA
v_call: TRBV5-5
j_call: TRBJ1-1
clone_size: once
cdr3_nt: TGTGCCAGCAGCCGTATTACAGGGAGTACTGAAGCTTTCTTT
cdr3_aa: CASSRITGSTEAFF

d_call: NA
v_call: TRBV11-1
j_call: TRBJ2-7
clone_size: NA
cdr3_nt: TGTGCCAGCAGTGTGGGGCTGGCCTCCTACGAGCAGTACTTC
cdr3_aa: CASSVGLASYEQYF

d_call: NA
v_call: TRBV7-2
j_call: TRBJ2-6
clone_size: NA
cdr3_nt: TGTGCCAGCAGCCTCCCCCCCGGCCAGCCCGGGGCCAACGTCCTGACTTTC
cdr3_aa: CASSLPPGQPGANVLTF

d_call: NA
v_call: TRBV6-1
j_call: TRBJ1-4
clone_size: NA
cdr3_nt: TGTGCCAGCGAATTTTTGGGGATGGAAAAACTGTTTTTT
cdr3_aa: CASEFLGMEKLFF

d_call: NA
v_call: TRBV2
j_call: TRBJ1-1
clone_size: NA
cdr3_nt: TGTGCCAGCATTGGTTTGGGGGCGCCCACTGAAGCTTTCTTT
cdr3_aa: CASIGLGAPTEAFF

d_call: NA
v_call: TRBV4-1
j_call: TRBJ1-5
clone_size: NA
cdr3_nt: TGCGCCAGCAGCCAAGATCCCGCCCCGCTGGGCTTCAATCAGCCCCAGCATTTT
cdr3_aa: CASSQDPAPLGFNQPQHF

d_call: NA
v_call: TRBV27
j_call: TRBJ1-2
clone_size: NA
cdr3_nt: TGTGCCAGCAGTCCGACAAGGGACCGTTTCCTTAACTATGGCTACACCTTC
cdr3_aa: CASSPTRDRFLNYGYTF

d_call: TRBD1
v_call: TRBV28
j_call: TRBJ2-2
clone_size: NA
cdr3_nt: TGTGCCAGCGGATCCCCGGGACAGAGGAACACCGGGGAGCTGTTTTTT
cdr3_aa: CASGSPGQRNTGELFF

d_call: NA
v_call: TRBV14
j_call: TRBJ2-7
clone_size: once
cdr3_nt: TGTGCCAGCAGCCACTTATCCTTGTACGAGCAGTACTTC
cdr3_aa: CASSHLSLYEQYF

d_call: NA
v_call: TRBV7-2
j_call: TRBJ2-5
clone_size: NA
cdr3_nt: TGTGCCAGCAGCTTACGGTCGGGAGAGGAGACCCAGTACTTC
cdr3_aa: CASSLRSGEETQYF